A single sample is the source of the 28 T cell receptor beta chains below, sequenced in a study of T cell responses to AZD1222 COVID-19 vaccine. Profiled with immunoSEQ multiplex PCR; TCRdb holds only in-frame clones, not every one. The repertoire holds about 120,000 clones, with 90% as singletons. Here the sequenced sample was peripheral blood, taken 28 days after the second dose of the MenACWY control vaccine. These receptors all come from an adult who received the MenACWY meningococcal vaccine as a control.

The chain joins TRBV7-9 to TRBJ2-2; 7 bases align to TRBD2. Germline CDR1 and CDR2: SEHNR and FQNEAQ (reference sequence). V dropped 4 bases and J dropped 6; count of bases not matched to a gene: 11. This CDR3 has 16 amino acids. DNA for the CDR3: TGTGCCAGCAGCTGGGGGGGAGGAGTGTACGCCGGGGAGCTGTTTTTT. This translates into CASSWGGGVYAGELFF.

This sequence joins TRBV30 and TRBJ2-7; 9 nucleotides line up with TRBD2. The ends lost 8 bases at V and 3 bases at J; junction bases unmatched: 5. The CDR3 has 12 residues. Germline CDR1 GTSNPN, CDR2 SVGIG (reference sequence). CDR3 loop: CAGSGRGYEQYF. The CDR3 nucleotides are TGTGCCGGTAGCGGGAGAGGCTACGAGCAGTACTTC. The complete variable domain, with remaining parts taken from reference TRBV30 and TRBJ2-7, reads SQTIHQWPATLVQPVGSPLSLECTVEGTSNPNLYWYRQAAGRGLQLLFYSVGIGQISSEVPQNLSASRPQDRQFILSSKKLLLSDSGFYLCAGSGRGYEQYFGPGTRLTVT.

This clone appeared a single time. The chain links TRBV3-1 (or the pseudogene TRBV3-2) to TRBJ2-5, with D possibly matching TRBD2 (5 bases). CDR3 length equals 13 residues. V was cut by 6 bases and J by 2 bases, with 10 bases left in between. The germline V gene has CDR1 LGHDT and CDR2 YNNKEL (reference sequence). In DNA, the CDR3 is TGTGCCAGCAGAGCAAGGGAGCAAGAGACCCAGTACTTC. This encodes CASRAREQETQYF.

As regards this clone: Other DNA sequences in the same sample also yield this CDR3. This chain joins TRBV28 and TRBJ1-1; D unresolved. The CDR3 loop spans 14 amino acids. The germline CDR1 and CDR2 sequences are MDHEN and SYDVKM. Trimming shortened V by 2 bases and J by 1 base, and 8 bases separated the two germline ends. In nucleotides, the CDR3 is TGTGCCAGCAGTTTAATCCCAGGGAACACTGAAGCTTTCTTT. This gives the protein CASSLIPGNTEAFF.

The chain links TRBV11-2 to TRBJ1-2; TRBD1 aligns across 7 bases. The V and J ends lost 5 bases and 7 bases, in that order; junction bases with no gene match: 4. The CDR3 has 12 residues. In germline, CDR1 is SGHAT, CDR2 FQNNGV. The CDR3 bases are TGTGCCAGCAGCGCCCAGGGGGTTGGCTACACCTTC. Protein product: CASSAQGVGYTF.

V is TRBV5-4 and J is TRBJ1-5; no clear D gene. CDR3 size: 16 residues. Germline CDR1 is SGHNT and CDR2 is YYREEE (reference sequence). Trimming cost V 4 bases and J 4 bases, with 18 bases left between them. The CDR3 loop reads CASSRSRQVPNQPQHF. The CDR3 DNA follows: TGTGCCAGCAGCCGATCACGACAAGTTCCTAATCAGCCCCAGCATTTT.

V is TRBV28 and J is TRBJ1-2; maybe TRBD1 (6 bases). There are 18 residues in the CDR3. Germline lookup yields CDR1 MDHEN and CDR2 SYDVKM. The V end was cut by 1 base, the J end by 7 bases, with 25 bases between. The CDR3 coding sequence is TGTGCCAGCAGTTTATTTCACGGGTCACAGGGCACTTCTACTGGCTACACCTTC. It specifies CASSLFHGSQGTSTGYTF.

The rearrangement joins TRBV14 to TRBJ1-1; 8 bases match TRBD1. The CDR3 runs 17 residues. V shed 0 bases and J 4 bases; nucleotides not matched to a gene: 10. Germline CDR1 reads SGHDN; CDR2 reads FVKESK. For the CDR3, the DNA is TGTGCCAGCAGCCAAGAATCTACAGGGGGGGTAGGCACTGAAGCTTTCTTT. Translated: CASSQESTGGVGTEAFF.

The V and J genes are TRBV30 and TRBJ1-5, with D maybe TRBD1 (6 bases). The V end was cut by 0 bases, the J end by 0 bases, with 15 bases between. The V gene's germline CDR1 is GTSNPN and CDR2 SVGIG (reference sequence). This CDR3 contains 17 residues. This CDR3 reads CAWSVQGSINSNQPQHF. The CDR3 region has the DNA TGTGCCTGGAGTGTACAGGGTTCGATTAATAGCAATCAGCCCCAGCATTTT.

The chain links TRBV13 to TRBJ2-2, with 8 nucleotides matching TRBD1. The CDR3 is 15 residues long. CDR1 and CDR2 (germline): PRHDT, FYEKMQ (reference sequence). Unmatched junction bases numbered 1, after V lost 0 bases and J lost 4 bases. CDR3 protein: CASSLGRGLTGELFF. The CDR3 DNA reads as TGTGCCAGCAGCTTAGGCAGGGGGCTCACCGGGGAGCTGTTTTTT.

The chain couples TRBV7-8 to TRBJ1-3, with D tentatively TRBD1 (5 bases). Looked up from germline, CDR1 is SGHVS and CDR2 is FQNEAQ. V lost 3 bases and J lost 0, with 15 bases in between. This CDR3 is built from 17 residues. In DNA form, the CDR3 reads TGTGCCAGCAGCTTGGGGGTAGGGGACCTCTCTGGAAACACCATATATTTT. Translation: CASSLGVGDLSGNTIYF.

V and J are TRBV28 and TRBJ2-5; weak D call: TRBD2 (7 bases). The CDR3 is made up of 16 amino acids. The germline gives CDR1 MDHEN, CDR2 SYDVKM. Between the trimmed V and J ends, which lost 2 bases and 4 bases, there was a span of 17 bases. The CDR3 nucleotides read TGTGCCAGCAGTTTAGGTGTCAGGGGAGGGGGAGAGACCCAGTACTTC. It specifies CASSLGVRGGGETQYF.

V usage is TRBV6-5 and J usage is TRBJ2-7, with 7 bases that match TRBD1. V dropped 5 bases and J dropped 4; count of bases not matched to a gene: 11. The germline V gene encodes CDR1 MNHEY and CDR2 SVGAGI. The CDR3 spans 15 residues. DNA of the CDR3: TGTGCCAGCAGTAGGGTTCCTAGGGGGCATTACGAGCAGTACTTC. This translates into CASSRVPRGHYEQYF.

The gene calls are TRBV9 and TRBJ2-1; possible D gene TRBD1, 5 bases. The CDR3 length is 17 residues. The germline V and J ends were trimmed by 3 bases and 1 base, with 17 bases remaining between them. Germline V gene sequence: CDR1 SGDLS, CDR2 YYNGEE. The CDR3 DNA reads as TGTGCCAGCAGCGAGACCGGCCTTAGGGGATCCTACAATGAGCAGTTCTTC. It yields the protein CASSETGLRGSYNEQFF.

J is TRBJ2-3 and V is TRBV5-4; possible D gene TRBD1, 6 bases. CDR1 and CDR2 (germline): SGHNT, YYREEE (reference sequence). CDR3 length: 13 residues. Trimming removed 3 bases from V and 6 bases from J, with 11 bases in between. The CDR3 DNA sequence: TGTGCCAGCAGCTCCTCCCAGGGGGATACGCAGTATTTT. This gives the protein CASSSSQGDTQYF.

The V gene is TRBV21-1, the J gene TRBJ1-4. TRBV21-1 is shown as a pseudogene. The CDR3 runs to 12 residues. CDR3 loop: CASGGLNEKLFF. CDR3 in DNA: TGTGCCAGCGGGGGGCTGAACGAAAAACTGTTTTTT.

The J gene is TRBJ2-5, the V gene TRBV7-2; 13 bases match TRBD2. V shed 4 bases, J shed 5 bases, and the junction held 4 bases outside the gene matches. The germline V gene encodes CDR1 SGHTA and CDR2 FQGNSA. The CDR3 sequence is 15 residues long. The DNA for the CDR3 is TGTGCCAGCAGCTATGGGACTAGCGGGGCGGAGACCCAGTACTTC. As protein: CASSYGTSGAETQYF.

The CDR3 spells CASSLRPGGANVLTF. The CDR3 DNA reads TGTGCCAGCAGCCTCCGGCCCGGGGGGGCCAACGTCCTGACTTTC. J is TRBJ2-6 and V is TRBV3-1 (or the pseudogene TRBV3-2); D is ambiguous. This CDR3 has 15 amino acids. Trimming removed 4 bases at V and 4 bases at J, with 11 bases between. Per germline, CDR1 LGHDT and CDR2 YNNKEL (reference sequence).

The V call is TRBV9, the J call TRBJ2-1; 12 bases match TRBD2. The CDR3 covers 18 residues. The ends lost 0 bases at V and 2 bases at J; junction bases unmatched: 6. The V gene's germline CDR1 is SGDLS and CDR2 YYNGEE. The CDR3 DNA sequence: TGTGCCAGCAGCGTAGTCCCTAGCGGGGGGGCCACCTACAATGAGCAGTTCTTC. Amino acid sequence: CASSVVPSGGATYNEQFF.

The J gene is TRBJ2-1, the V gene TRBV6-4, with 14 bases aligning to TRBD2. The CDR3 runs 14 residues. Germline values: CDR1 MRHNA, CDR2 SNTAGT. With V trimmed by 5 bases and J by 7 bases, 1 base remained unmatched. The CDR3 DNA follows: TGTGCCAGCAGTCGACTAGCGGGAGGGAATGAGCAGTTCTTC. This codes for CASSRLAGGNEQFF.

The chain uses TRBV2 and TRBJ2-7; TRBD2 matches at 8 bases. V shed 7 bases, J shed 1 base, and the junction held 9 bases outside the gene matches. The CDR3 runs 15 residues. Germline values: CDR1 SNHLY, CDR2 FYNNEI. The CDR3 sequence: CASNPGGERSYEQYV. The CDR3 DNA sequence: TGTGCCAGCAATCCCGGGGGGGAACGGTCCTACGAGCAGTACGTC.

This clone was recorded only once. The rearrangement joins TRBV7-2 to TRBJ2-7; 9 bases map to TRBD2. The trim removed 0 bases at V and 7 bases at J, leaving 7 bases unmatched. Germline CDR1 SGHTA, CDR2 FQGNSA. The CDR3 contains 15 residues. The CDR3 reads CASSLALWTSDEQYV. The CDR3, as DNA: TGTGCCAGCAGCTTAGCGCTTTGGACTAGCGATGAGCAGTACGTC.

The chain couples TRBV3-1 (or the pseudogene TRBV3-2) to TRBJ2-1; weak D call: TRBD1 (6 bases). This CDR3 has 17 amino acids. V was trimmed by 8 bases and J by 3 bases, leaving 23 bases between them. The germline V gene encodes CDR1 LGHDT and CDR2 YNNKEL (reference sequence). The CDR3 sequence is CASPTQGHLKRYNEQFF. CDR3 DNA: TGTGCCAGCCCCACACAGGGACACCTAAAACGCTACAATGAGCAGTTCTTC.

The chain couples TRBV6-5 to TRBJ2-7; 14 nucleotides align to TRBD2. Per germline, CDR1 MNHEY and CDR2 SVGAGI. Unmatched junction bases numbered 7, after V lost 6 bases and J lost 6 bases. This CDR3 spans 15 amino acids. CDR3: CASRTGLAGVREQYF. In DNA form, the CDR3 reads TGTGCCAGCAGAACGGGACTAGCGGGAGTTCGCGAGCAGTACTTC.

The rearrangement links TRBV2 to TRBJ2-2; a weak D match, TRBD2 (7 bases). Trimming removed 0 bases from V and 6 bases from J, with 20 bases in between. The CDR3 extends over 18 amino acids. Germline V gene sequence: CDR1 SNHLY, CDR2 FYNNEI. The CDR3 DNA reads as TGTGCCAGCAGTGAAGCCCACCTGGGAGGGGGGGGATCCGGGGAGCTGTTTTTT. It specifies CASSEAHLGGGGSGELFF.

V usage is TRBV28 and J usage is TRBJ1-3; D might be TRBD1 (5 bases). Germline CDR1 is MDHEN and CDR2 is SYDVKM. With 6 bases removed from V and 2 bases from J, the gap between germline ends came to 14 bases. The CDR3 sequence is 15 residues long. The CDR3, as DNA: TGTGCCAGCAGGCTAGACAGACATCCTGGAAACACCATATATTTT. It codes for CASRLDRHPGNTIYF.

CDR3 region: CASSYGGYNQPQHF. CDR3 in DNA: TGTGCCAGCAGTTACGGGGGGTACAATCAGCCCCAGCATTTT. The V gene is TRBV6-2 or TRBV6-3, the J gene TRBJ1-5; a possible D gene is TRBD1 (5 bases). This CDR3 contains 14 residues. Germline values: CDR1 MNHEY, CDR2 SVGEGT. Trimming stripped 2 bases from V and 3 bases from J, with 8 bases between.

This chain links TRBV28 with TRBJ1-2, with 7 bases fitting TRBD1. V shed 6 bases, J shed 4 bases, and the junction held 5 bases outside the gene matches. Germline lookup yields CDR1 MDHEN and CDR2 SYDVKM. The CDR3 covers 13 residues. This CDR3 reads CASRGGGGYGYTF. The CDR3 coding sequence is TGTGCCAGCAGGGGAGGGGGCGGCTATGGCTACACCTTC.